Listed here are 25 T cell receptor beta chains from one sample, sequenced in a study of blood T cell repertoires in COVID-19. Data came from immunoSEQ multiplex PCR; TCRdb stores just in-frame clones and leaves some out. The data show about 170,000 clones, around four fifths seen once. The source material was PBMCs or T cells enriched from blood (not recorded which). The receptor source for this set is a woman in her 50s in a cohort exposed to, infected with or recovered from COVID-19 (not recorded which).

Only a few counts were recorded for this clone. The rearrangement joins TRBV6-5 to TRBJ2-5; no firm D call. The CDR3 covers 13 residues. Germline V gene lookup returns CDR1 MNHEY and CDR2 SVGAGI. Trimming shortened V by 8 bases and J by 4 bases, and 14 bases separated the two germline ends. In DNA, the CDR3 is TGTGCCAGCCATCGGTCCCCCCTAGAGACCCAGTACTTC. Amino acids: CASHRSPLETQYF.

CDR3 in DNA: TGTGCCAGCAATGCGCGGACAGGGTCAGTTGGCTACACCTTC. It translates to CASNARTGSVGYTF. V is TRBV6-5 and J is TRBJ1-2; 8 positions agree with TRBD1. The V gene's germline CDR1 is MNHEY and CDR2 SVGAGI. V lost 7 bases and J lost 7; bases outside the gene matches: 11. The CDR3 has 14 amino acids.

The chain carries TRBV6-5 and TRBJ1-2, with 10 bases fitting TRBD1. The V gene end was trimmed by 5 bases and the J gene end by 7 bases; junction bases not matched to a gene: 7. CDR1 and CDR2 from the germline V gene are MNHEY and SVGAGI. The CDR3 is 14 residues long. The CDR3: CASSPGTGVGGYTF. CDR3 sequence (DNA): TGTGCCAGCAGTCCCGGGACAGGGGTTGGTGGCTACACCTTC.

In DNA, the CDR3 is TGTGCCAGCACCGACAGGGGAGGGATCTCCTACGAGCAGTACTTC. Its protein is CASTDRGGISYEQYF. The chain carries TRBV3-1 (or the pseudogene TRBV3-2) and TRBJ2-7; D is perhaps TRBD1 (8 bases). Trimming removed 7 bases at V and 0 bases at J, with 16 bases between. Looked up from germline, CDR1 is LGHDT and CDR2 is YNNKEL (reference sequence). The CDR3 runs 15 residues.

The rearrangement uses TRBV19 and TRBJ1-1; D might be TRBD1 (5 bases). Germline V gives CDR1 LNHDA, CDR2 SQIVND (reference sequence). The CDR3 runs to 13 residues. Trimming cost V 6 bases and J 6 bases, with 14 bases left between them. CDR3 DNA sequence: TGTGCCAGTAGAACCGGGACTGTAGCTGAAGCTTTCTTT. It specifies CASRTGTVAEAFF.

The chain employs TRBV3-1 (or the pseudogene TRBV3-2) and TRBJ1-5; D may be TRBD1 (5 bases). Trimming shortened V by 0 bases and J by 6 bases, and 12 bases separated the two germline ends. The CDR3 consists of 15 residues. Germline assignment: CDR1 LGHDT and CDR2 YNNKEL (reference sequence). The CDR3 DNA follows: TGTGCCAGCAGCCAAGAATACGGGGGGGGTCAGCCCCAGCATTTT. As protein: CASSQEYGGGQPQHF.

In DNA, the CDR3 is TGCAGTGCTAGTGGGCAGGGTGGCTCCCGGAACACCGGGGAGCTGTTTTTT. Translated: CSASGQGGSRNTGELFF. The chain has TRBV20-1 and TRBJ2-2; TRBD1 is a possible D gene (5 bases). The CDR3 spans 17 residues. Germline V gene sequence: CDR1 DFQATT, CDR2 SNEGSKA (reference sequence). Between the trimmed V and J ends, which lost 3 bases and 1 base, there was a span of 18 bases.

The rearrangement joins TRBV20-1 to TRBJ2-1; no definite D call. V lost 5 bases, J lost 9 bases, and 8 bases lay in between. Germline V gives CDR1 DFQATT, CDR2 SNEGSKA (reference sequence). The CDR3 has 10 residues. Here the CDR3 reads CSAGISEQFF. CDR3 nucleotides: TGCAGTGCTGGCATAAGTGAGCAGTTCTTC.

The V gene is TRBV5-5, the J gene TRBJ1-2, with 8 bases lining up with TRBD1. CDR3 length: 14 amino acids. CDR1 and CDR2 from the germline V gene are SGHKS and YYEKEE (reference sequence). V lost 1 base, J lost 3 bases, and 2 bases stayed unmatched. The CDR3 region is CASSLQGADYGYTF. DNA of the CDR3: TGTGCCAGCAGCTTGCAGGGGGCCGACTATGGCTACACCTTC. Full variable domain (missing parts from reference TRBV5-5 and TRBJ1-2): DAGVTQSPTHLIKTRGQQVTLRCSPISGHKSVSWYQQVLGQGPQFIFQYYEKEERGRGNFPDRFSARQFPNYSSELNVNALLLGDSALYLCASSLQGADYGYTFGSGTRLTVV.

This chain uses TRBV7-9 with TRBJ2-5, with TRBD1 matching over 9 bases. CDR3 size: 16 residues. Germline CDR1 reads SEHNR; CDR2 reads FQNEAQ (reference sequence). V trimming: 5 bases; J trimming: 5 bases; junction bases outside the gene matches: 12. The CDR3: CASSPIRDRDMETQYF. The CDR3 nucleotides are TGTGCCAGCAGCCCCATCCGGGACAGGGATATGGAGACCCAGTACTTC.

The chain employs TRBV27 and TRBJ1-4; D is perhaps TRBD1 (6 bases). This CDR3 has 15 residues. Trimming removed 6 bases at V and 6 bases at J, with 17 bases between. Germline loops: CDR1 MNHEY, CDR2 SMNVEV (reference sequence). The CDR3 sequence: CASRRRGGPDEKLFF. CDR3 coding DNA: TGTGCCAGCAGGCGGAGGGGGGGGCCTGATGAAAAACTGTTTTTT.

CDR3 residues: CASSEPGTGELFF. The CDR3 nucleotides are TGCGCCAGCAGTGAGCCCGGCACCGGGGAGCTGTTTTTT. The V gene is TRBV10-1, the J gene TRBJ2-2; D remains unclear. The germline V gene has CDR1 WNHNN and CDR2 SYGVQD (reference sequence). This CDR3 has 13 residues. The V end lost 2 bases, the J end lost 4 bases, and 5 bases lay between the germline ends.

This clone was picked up a small number of times. V usage is TRBV15 and J usage is TRBJ1-2; D remains ambiguous. Germline V gene sequence: CDR1 LNHNV, CDR2 YYDKDF (reference sequence). The CDR3 is made up of 14 amino acids. The V end was cut by 0 bases, the J end by 8 bases, with 13 bases between. The DNA of the CDR3 is TGTGCCACCAGCAGAGAGGGCTTATCCGAGGGCTACACCTTC. This sequence encodes CATSREGLSEGYTF.

The chain combines TRBV5-8 with TRBJ1-2, with D perhaps TRBD1 (6 bases). The CDR3 length is 16 residues. The germline V and J ends were trimmed by 4 bases and 5 bases, with 21 bases remaining between them. Germline V gene sequence: CDR1 SGHTS, CDR2 YDEGEE. The CDR3 DNA reads as TGTGCCAGCAGCCCCTCCCAGGCGGGGGGCCGGTATGGCTACACCTTC. Its protein is CASSPSQAGGRYGYTF.

The rearrangement joins TRBV10-3 to TRBJ2-3, with TRBD2 matching over 9 bases. The CDR3 covers 15 residues. Per germline, CDR1 ENHRY and CDR2 SYGVKD. The V gene end was trimmed by 6 bases and the J gene end by 2 bases; junction bases not matched to a gene: 6. The CDR3 is CAIRAGGANTDTQYF. The CDR3 nucleotides are TGTGCCATCAGGGCGGGGGGGGCGAACACAGATACGCAGTATTTT.

The chain joins TRBV5-1 to TRBJ2-2; the D gene is possibly TRBD2 (6 bases). This CDR3 has 15 amino acids. The V gene lost 1 base and the J gene lost 4 bases, with 11 bases spanning the gap. Germline CDR1 and CDR2: SGHRS and YFSETQ. The CDR3 DNA reads as TGCGCCAGCAGCTTGACGGGGGTTAGCACCGGGGAGCTGTTTTTT. Translation gives CASSLTGVSTGELFF.

The chain recombines TRBV12-3 or TRBV12-4 with TRBJ2-5, with D tentatively TRBD1 (6 bases). CDR3 length: 13 residues. Trimming took 6 bases from V and 4 from J, leaving 12 bases between them. CDR3 protein: CASSPDRSETQYF. The CDR3, as DNA: TGTGCCAGCAGCCCCGACAGGTCAGAGACCCAGTACTTC.

This clone was seen just once. V usage is TRBV7-9 and J usage is TRBJ1-4; D may be TRBD1 (6 bases). Germline values: CDR1 SEHNR, CDR2 FQNEAQ (reference sequence). Deletions cut 2 bases from V and 8 bases from J, with 15 bases between. There are 15 residues in the CDR3. CDR3 loop: CASSLNRVRGEKLFF. The CDR3 nucleotides are TGTGCCAGCAGCTTAAACAGGGTAAGGGGCGAAAAACTGTTTTTT.

This chain uses TRBV7-9 with TRBJ1-6, with D hard to call. The CDR3 runs to 14 residues. CDR1 SEHNR and CDR2 FQNEAQ come from the germline V gene (reference sequence). V was clipped by 5 bases and J by 10 bases, with 15 bases between them. The CDR3 bases are TGTGCCAGCAGCCAGGACCCCGAGGGCTCACCCCTCCACTTT. Its translation is CASSQDPEGSPLHF.

The chain couples TRBV18 to TRBJ1-1, with no clear D. Trimming left V 3 bases short and J 1 base short, with 9 bases between. CDR1 is KGHSH, CDR2 LQKENI, per germline. The CDR3 extends over 14 amino acids. The CDR3 reads CASSPDIRNTEAFF. DNA for the CDR3: TGTGCCAGCTCACCCGATATCAGGAACACTGAAGCTTTCTTT. Based on the CDR3 plus reference TRBV18 and TRBJ1-1, the full variable domain is NAGVMQNPRHLVRRRGQEARLRCSPMKGHSHVYWYRQLPEEGLKFMVYLQKENIIDESGMPKERFSAEFPKEGPSILRIQQVVRGDSAAYFCASSPDIRNTEAFFGQGTRLTVV.

The rearrangement links TRBV3-1 (or the pseudogene TRBV3-2) to TRBJ2-1, with 9 positions matching TRBD2. The J segment lost 2 bases and the V segment lost 7 bases, leaving 15 bases of the junction unmatched. This CDR3 region has 18 residues. CDR1 is LGHDT, CDR2 YNNKEL, per germline (reference sequence). CDR3 sequence (DNA): TGTGCCAGCAATTCCGACTCGTTAGCGGGGGAAGCCTACAATGAGCAGTTCTTC. The encoded protein is CASNSDSLAGEAYNEQFF.

V gene TRBV6-5 combines with J gene TRBJ1-6, with a possible D match to TRBD1 (5 bases). The germline V and J ends were trimmed by 0 bases and 9 bases, with 12 bases remaining between them. Looked up from germline, CDR1 is MNHEY and CDR2 is SVGAGI. The CDR3 contains 15 residues. The CDR3 DNA follows: TGTGCCAGCAGTTACTCTTCCGCGGGGACTTCACCCCTCCACTTT. It encodes CASSYSSAGTSPLHF.

The gene calls are TRBV28 and TRBJ1-5; 11 positions agree with TRBD1. Germline assignment: CDR1 MDHEN and CDR2 SYDVKM. CDR3 size: 15 residues. V lost 11 bases and J lost 4; bases outside the gene matches: 10. The CDR3 loop reads CALAVGTGGNQPQHF. CDR3 DNA sequence: TGTGCCTTAGCAGTGGGGACAGGGGGTAATCAGCCCCAGCATTTT.

This chain connects TRBV6-5 to TRBJ2-7; tentative D call: TRBD1 (6 bases). The germline V gene has CDR1 MNHEY and CDR2 SVGAGI. This CDR3 spans 16 amino acids. V lost 0 bases, J lost 3 bases, and 15 bases lay in between. The DNA for the CDR3 is TGTGCCAGCAGTTACTCGGGGGCACGGGAAGACTACGAGCAGTACTTC. It codes for CASSYSGAREDYEQYF.

J is TRBJ1-1 and V is TRBV21-1; the D segment call TRBD1 is taken from the table without a DNA check. TRBV21-1 is a pseudogene locus. This CDR3 contains 15 residues. This CDR3 is CASSKDRGPCTEAFF. CDR3 in DNA: TGTGCCAGCAGCAAAGATAGGGGGCCGTGCACTGAAGCTTTCTTT.